Shown below are 24 T cell receptor beta chains from a single sample sequenced in a study of beta chain features in type 1 diabetes (dated by TCRdb to the late 2010s). Library preparation was by the immunoSEQ multiplex PCR assay. The entire isolated RNA was reverse transcribed using the High Capacity cDNA Reverse Transcription Kit, and thus expressed TCRB transcripts were sequenced. TCRdb provides this immuneACCESS table in a form limited to in-frame rearrangements. Some clones are lacking; in checked studies, under half of them reflect an unresolved V gene, and why the rest are absent is not known. This sample is represented by hundreds of thousands of clones; around 12% of them were singletons. The ten largest clonotypes hold under 0.02% of the sample. Input material: naive CD4+ T cells from blood. What this sample's cell subset or site label stands for: true naive CD4+ T cells. The source of these receptors is a young man in good health.

This clone occurred a few times. The V gene is TRBV7-2, the J gene TRBJ2-3; D not certain. V was cut by 5 bases and J by 0 bases, with 9 bases left in between. Per germline, CDR1 SGHTA and CDR2 FQGNSA. The CDR3 covers 14 residues. CDR3 amino acids: CASSPVFSTDTQYF. The CDR3 bases are TGTGCCAGCAGCCCGGTGTTCAGCACAGATACGCAGTATTTT.

Written as DNA, the CDR3 is TGTGCCAGCACCTTAAGTCAGGGGGCATTTGGAAACACCATATATTTT. It codes for CASTLSQGAFGNTIYF. The chain employs TRBV2 and TRBJ1-3, with 8 bases that match TRBD1. This CDR3 has 16 amino acids. CDR1 is SNHLY, CDR2 FYNNEI, per germline. J gave up 3 bases and V 7 bases, and 11 bases lay outside the gene matches.

This clone was observed a few times. This chain connects TRBV27 to TRBJ2-7, with D possibly being TRBD1 (5 bases). The CDR3 spans 14 residues. Trimming shortened V by 2 bases and J by 3 bases, and 11 bases separated the two germline ends. The germline CDR1 and CDR2 sequences are MNHEY and SMNVEV (reference sequence). The CDR3 DNA reads TGTGCCAGCAGTTTACTTGGCAGGGACTACGAGCAGTACTTC. Translating it yields CASSLLGRDYEQYF.

The genes are TRBV5-6 and TRBJ1-3; D not resolved. Per the germline V gene, CDR1 is SGHDT and CDR2 is YYEEEE. V gave up 4 bases and J gave up 0 bases, with 8 bases separating them. The CDR3 spans 14 residues. The CDR3 sequence is CASSRRASGNTIYF. The CDR3 region has the DNA TGTGCCAGCAGCCGGAGAGCCTCTGGAAACACCATATATTTT.

This clone was detected only a few times. The chain links TRBV27 to TRBJ2-3; 8 bases line up with TRBD1. The trim removed 6 bases at V and 5 bases at J, leaving 10 bases unmatched. Germline assignment: CDR1 MNHEY and CDR2 SMNVEV (reference sequence). The CDR3 extends over 15 amino acids. CDR3 loop: CASRARGQAGDTQYF. The CDR3 region has the DNA TGTGCCAGCAGGGCCAGGGGACAGGCGGGAGATACGCAGTATTTT.

This clone has a handful of counts. The chain combines TRBV19 with TRBJ1-1, with D possibly matching TRBD1 (5 bases). From germline, CDR1 is LNHDA and CDR2 SQIVND (reference sequence). This CDR3 has 11 amino acids. Trimming shortened V by 6 bases and J by 4 bases, and 6 bases separated the two germline ends. As DNA, the CDR3 is TGTGCCAGTAGAGGGGTCACTGAAGCTTTCTTT. Translation: CASRGVTEAFF. Based on the CDR3 plus reference TRBV19 and TRBJ1-1, the full variable domain is DGGITQSPKYLFRKEGQNVTLSCEQNLNHDAMYWYRQDPGQGLRLIYYSQIVNDFQKGDIAEGYSVSREKKESFPLTVTSAQKNPTAFYLCASRGVTEAFFGQGTRLTVV.

This clone was seen a handful of times. The CDR3 region has the DNA TGCAGCGTTGCGCAACTCATAGGGAGGCAGGACGAGCAGTACTTC. As protein: CSVAQLIGRQDEQYF. The chain combines TRBV29-1 with TRBJ2-7; possible D gene TRBD2, 6 bases. The CDR3 covers 15 residues. Germline CDR1 reads SQVTM; CDR2 reads ANQGSEA. V was cut by 4 bases and J by 5 bases, with 21 bases left in between.

At least ten counts were recorded for this clone. J is TRBJ2-3 and V is TRBV29-1; no firm D call. Looked up from germline, CDR1 is SQVTM and CDR2 is ANQGSEA. This CDR3 contains 11 residues. V dropped 6 bases and J dropped 2 bases, with 6 bases sitting between them. CDR3 residues: CSVRNTDTQYF. The CDR3 DNA sequence: TGCAGCGTGAGGAACACAGATACGCAGTATTTT.

In this sample, this clone turned up a few times. The chain is built from TRBV7-2 and TRBJ2-1; TRBD2 aligns across 10 bases. V dropped 0 bases and J dropped 4; count of bases not matched to a gene: 6. CDR3 length: 17 residues. CDR1 and CDR2 from the germline V gene are SGHTA and FQGNSA. The CDR3 bases are TGTGCCAGCAGCTTAGCGGCTAGCGGGAGACTATACAATGAGCAGTTCTTC. As protein: CASSLAASGRLYNEQFF. Drawing the rest from reference TRBV7-2 and TRBJ2-1, the complete variable domain is GAGVSQSPSNKVTEKGKDVELRCDPISGHTALYWYRQSLGQGLEFLIYFQGNSAPDKSGLPSDRFSAERTGGSVSTLTIQRTQQEDSAVYLCASSLAASGRLYNEQFFGPGTRLTVL.

In this sample, this clone turned up a few times. This chain connects TRBV4-3 to TRBJ1-1; D possibly corresponds to TRBD1 (5 bases). CDR1 is LGHNA, CDR2 YSLEER, per germline. The V and J ends lost 1 base and 3 bases respectively, with 21 bases between them. This CDR3 has 18 amino acids. The CDR3 spells CASSQGDYRANRDTEAFF. The CDR3, as DNA: TGCGCCAGCAGCCAAGGGGACTATCGGGCTAATCGGGACACTGAAGCTTTCTTT.

Only a few counts were recorded for this clone. V is TRBV7-2 and J is TRBJ2-7; possibly TRBD2 for D (7 bases). V dropped 5 bases and J dropped 4 bases, with 18 bases sitting between them. The CDR3 is made up of 15 amino acids. Germline lookup yields CDR1 SGHTA and CDR2 FQGNSA. The DNA of the CDR3 is TGTGCCAGCAGCCCCTTCGGGGGGCAGGCGTACGAGCAGTACTTC. Amino acid sequence: CASSPFGGQAYEQYF.

The rearrangement links TRBV10-3 to TRBJ2-1, with TRBD2 matching over 8 bases. The ends lost 4 bases at V and 7 bases at J; junction bases unmatched: 15. The V gene's germline CDR1 is ENHRY and CDR2 SYGVKD. The CDR3 consists of 17 residues. Here the CDR3 reads CAISVGPGGALVNEQFF. The CDR3 coding sequence is TGTGCCATCAGTGTTGGCCCCGGGGGGGCCCTGGTGAATGAGCAGTTCTTC.

This clone has only a few counts. The chain combines TRBV2 with TRBJ2-7; a weak D match, TRBD2 (6 bases). Trimming cost V 4 bases and J 2 bases, with 15 bases left between them. Germline values: CDR1 SNHLY, CDR2 FYNNEI. There are 15 residues in the CDR3. CDR3 sequence (DNA): TGTGCCAGCAGTGTTCTGCGGGGCCCGCCCTACGAGCAGTACTTC. Its translation: CASSVLRGPPYEQYF.

The CDR3 nucleotides read TGTGCCAGCAGCCCAGGACAGGGGTACAATTCACCCCTCCACTTT. Amino acid sequence: CASSPGQGYNSPLHF. V gene TRBV14 combines with J gene TRBJ1-6; the match to TRBD1 covers 9 bases. Germline lookup yields CDR1 SGHDN and CDR2 FVKESK. V lost 4 bases, J lost 7 bases, and 5 bases stayed unmatched. The CDR3 totals 15 residues.

The chain carries TRBV5-1 and TRBJ2-3; D perhaps matches TRBD2 (5 bases). The CDR3 consists of 18 residues. V shed 1 base and J shed 0 bases, with 18 bases lying between them. The germline CDR1 and CDR2 sequences are SGHRS and YFSETQ. The CDR3: CASSLPSTGRLSTDTQYF. The CDR3 DNA follows: TGCGCCAGCAGCTTGCCGTCGACGGGAAGACTTAGCACAGATACGCAGTATTTT.

CDR3 nucleotide sequence: TGCGCCAGCAGCACGGGACAGGGGGAAGATACGCAGTATTTT. Translating it yields CASSTGQGEDTQYF. J is TRBJ2-3 and V is TRBV5-1, with TRBD1 identical over 11 bases. Unmatched junction bases numbered 3, after V lost 4 bases and J lost 5 bases. The CDR3 runs to 14 residues. CDR1 is SGHRS, CDR2 YFSETQ, per germline.

This rearrangement joins TRBV29-1 to TRBJ1-5; possible D gene TRBD1, 5 bases. CDR1 and CDR2 (germline): SQVTM, ANQGSEA. With 7 bases removed from V and 7 bases from J, the gap between germline ends came to 20 bases. This CDR3 has 14 residues. This CDR3 is CSASAGRAGQPQHF. DNA for the CDR3: TGCAGCGCTAGCGCGGGACGGGCGGGACAGCCCCAGCATTTT.

This clone has more than one count but fewer than ten. The chain recombines TRBV7-2 with TRBJ2-7; 8 bases match TRBD1. Looked up from germline, CDR1 is SGHTA and CDR2 is FQGNSA. This CDR3 has 17 amino acids. V shed 1 base, J shed 5 bases, and the junction held 13 bases outside the gene matches. CDR3 bases: TGTGCCAGCAGCTTAGGTTACAGGGGGAGGCTAGTCAACGAGCAGTACTTC. It codes for CASSLGYRGRLVNEQYF.

The genes are TRBV5-1 and TRBJ2-3; perhaps TRBD2 as D (5 bases). The CDR3 sequence is 15 residues long. Trimming removed 3 bases at V and 0 bases at J, with 11 bases between. Germline CDR1 is SGHRS and CDR2 is YFSETQ. The CDR3 DNA sequence: TGCGCCAGCAGCTCGGGGAGCCCTAGCACAGATACGCAGTATTTT. Translating gives CASSSGSPSTDTQYF.

This clone was counted a few times. The J gene is TRBJ1-5, the V gene TRBV30; D gene uncertain. The CDR3 sequence is 18 residues long. The V end was cut by 0 bases, the J end by 0 bases, with 18 bases between. Germline V lookup: CDR1 GTSNPN, CDR2 SVGIG (reference sequence). The chain's CDR3 is CAWSVSRVNINSNQPQHF. The CDR3 DNA is TGTGCCTGGAGTGTGTCGAGGGTGAACATTAATAGCAATCAGCCCCAGCATTTT.

There are a few counts of this clone. The chain couples TRBV2 to TRBJ2-3; TRBD2 aligns across 7 bases. The CDR3 runs 16 residues. After removal of 1 base from V and 3 bases from J, the junction contained 7 bases not matched to a gene. Per germline, CDR1 SNHLY and CDR2 FYNNEI. CDR3 protein: CASSEGRGGGTDTQYF. CDR3 DNA sequence: TGTGCCAGCAGTGAAGGCCGCGGGGGAGGGACAGATACGCAGTATTTT.

In its sample, this clone was seen a few times. This chain uses TRBV6-6 with TRBJ2-1, with D unclear. Germline values: CDR1 MNHNY, CDR2 SVGAGI (reference sequence). Trimming removed 6 bases at V and 0 bases at J, with 3 bases between. The CDR3 spans 12 residues. CDR3 loop: CASRSSYNEQFF. CDR3 coding DNA: TGTGCCAGCAGGAGCTCCTACAATGAGCAGTTCTTC.

This clone was seen only once. At the DNA level, this CDR3 is encoded by other sequences in the same sample as well. The chain recombines TRBV5-6 with TRBJ2-7; the D is unclear. CDR1 is SGHDT and CDR2 is YYEEEE in the germline V gene. CDR3 length equals 12 residues. Trimming pared 1 base from V and 4 bases from J, leaving 6 bases between. The CDR3 here is CASSLLAYEQYF. As DNA, the CDR3 is TGTGCCAGCAGCTTGCTTGCGTACGAGCAGTACTTC.

The CDR3 here is CASTQEGNEQYF. The DNA for the CDR3 is TGTGCCAGCACCCAAGAGGGAAACGAGCAGTACTTC. The chain recombines TRBV2 with TRBJ2-7; weak D call: TRBD2 (5 bases). The CDR3 is 12 amino acids. V was pared by 7 bases and J by 5 bases, with 12 bases between. Germline loops: CDR1 SNHLY, CDR2 FYNNEI.